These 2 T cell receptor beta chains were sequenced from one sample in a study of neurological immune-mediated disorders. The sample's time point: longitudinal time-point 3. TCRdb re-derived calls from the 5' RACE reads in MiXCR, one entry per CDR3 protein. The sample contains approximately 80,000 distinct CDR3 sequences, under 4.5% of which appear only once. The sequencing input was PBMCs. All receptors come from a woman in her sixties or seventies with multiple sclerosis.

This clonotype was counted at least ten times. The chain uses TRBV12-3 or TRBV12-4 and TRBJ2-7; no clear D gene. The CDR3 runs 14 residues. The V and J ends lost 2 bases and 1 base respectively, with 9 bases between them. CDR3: CASSLLPSSYEQYF. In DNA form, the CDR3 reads TGTGCCAGCAGTTTATTGCCCAGTTCCTACGAGCAGTACTTC.

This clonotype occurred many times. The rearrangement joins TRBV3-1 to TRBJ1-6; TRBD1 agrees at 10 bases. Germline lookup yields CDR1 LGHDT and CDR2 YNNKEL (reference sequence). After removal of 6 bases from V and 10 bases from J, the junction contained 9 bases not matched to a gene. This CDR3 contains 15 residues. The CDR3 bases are TGTGCCAGCAGATACGGGGACAGGGGATCATCACCCCTCCACTTT. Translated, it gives CASRYGDRGSSPLHF.